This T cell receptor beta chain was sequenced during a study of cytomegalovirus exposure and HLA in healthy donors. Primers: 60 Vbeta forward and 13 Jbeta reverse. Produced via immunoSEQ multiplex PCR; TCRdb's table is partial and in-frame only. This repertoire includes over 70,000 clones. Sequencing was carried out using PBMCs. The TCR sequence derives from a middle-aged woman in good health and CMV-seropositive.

Here the CDR3 DNA reads TGTGCCAGCAGGAGCGGACAGGGATTGGGGTTGACCCAGTACTTC. It specifies CASRSGQGLGLTQYF. The chain carries TRBV5-6 and TRBJ2-5; 8 bases line up with TRBD1. CDR3 length: 15 amino acids. Per the germline V gene, CDR1 is SGHDT and CDR2 is YYEEEE. With 5 bases clipped from V and 7 bases from J, the junction kept 13 bases outside the gene matches.